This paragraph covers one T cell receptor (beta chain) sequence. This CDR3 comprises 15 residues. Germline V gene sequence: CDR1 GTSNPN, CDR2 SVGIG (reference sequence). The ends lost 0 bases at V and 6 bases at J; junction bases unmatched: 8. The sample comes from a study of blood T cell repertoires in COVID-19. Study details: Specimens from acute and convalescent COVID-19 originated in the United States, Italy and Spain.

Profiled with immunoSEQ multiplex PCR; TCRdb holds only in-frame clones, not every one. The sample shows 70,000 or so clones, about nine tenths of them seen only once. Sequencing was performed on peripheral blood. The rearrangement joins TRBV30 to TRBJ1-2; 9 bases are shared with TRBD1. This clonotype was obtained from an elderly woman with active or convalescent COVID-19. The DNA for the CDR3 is TGTGCCTGGAGTGTGGGAGCCGGGACAGGGAATGGCTACACCTTC. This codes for CAWSVGAGTGNGYTF.